This T cell receptor beta chain was retrieved from a study of CD8 T cells in ankylosing spondylitis. Points from the study as a whole: Disease-associated clonotypes exhibited CD8+ identity and were relatively infrequent in peripheral blood. Reports say disease-linked clones showed up significantly more in matched ankylosing spondylitis synovial fluid. Several highly homologous variants made up a TCR beta motif, and this motif appeared characteristic of ankylosing spondylitis blood.

In its sample, this clonotype was seen a few times. Its antigen remains unidentified. Researchers built TCR beta libraries using quantitative 5'-RACE with molecular barcodes. TCRdb fed the 5' RACE reads into MiXCR, producing one record per CDR3 protein. The data contain 330,000 or so distinct CDR3 sequences, under 8.5% of them singletons. This CDR3 is 16 amino acids long. V lost 0 bases, J lost 0 bases, and 4 bases stayed unmatched. Germline V gene sequence: CDR1 KGHSH, CDR2 LQKENI. The chain recombines TRBV18 with TRBJ1-1; 7 positions match TRBD1. The source material was blood, either unsorted or a sorted T cell fraction (not recorded which). The sequence was collected from a male donor with ankylosing spondylitis. The chain's CDR3 is CASSPPVGQLNTEAFF. CDR3 sequence (DNA): TGTGCCAGCTCACCACCGGTGGGACAGCTGAACACTGAAGCTTTCTTT.